The 28 T cell receptor beta chains below were found in one sample sequenced in a study of T-cell reconstitution after alpha-beta-depleted transplantation in children. It was with unique molecular identifiers that the TCRbeta library was prepared. TCRdb called the PCR reads again in MiXCR, with one record for every CDR3 protein. Among hundreds of thousands of distinct CDR3 sequences listed, about 16% were seen once. The sample consisted of PBMCs from the stem cell graft donor, taken from the stem cell graft. The receptors originated from a human donor who donated a stem cell graft to a child with acute lymphoblastic leukemia.

The J gene is TRBJ2-3, the V gene TRBV9; tentative D call: TRBD2 (5 bases). The V end lost 3 bases, the J end lost 8 bases, and 19 bases lay between the germline ends. The germline CDR1 and CDR2 sequences are SGDLS and YYNGEE. This CDR3 has 15 amino acids. CDR3 bases: TGTGCCAGCAGCGCCCGCGAAACAGTTGGGAGTACGCAGTATTTT. As protein: CASSARETVGSTQYF.

The chain is built from TRBV11-1 and TRBJ2-6, with D perhaps matching TRBD1 (6 bases). This CDR3 contains 18 residues. V dropped 3 bases and J dropped 1 base, with 16 bases sitting between them. Germline V gene lookup returns CDR1 SGHAT and CDR2 FQDESV (reference sequence). Written as DNA, the CDR3 is TGTGCCAGCAGCTTTCCGCCAGGGGAAGTTTCTGGGGCCAACGTCCTGACTTTC. Translating gives CASSFPPGEVSGANVLTF. Using reference TRBV11-1 and TRBJ2-6 for the parts outside the CDR3, the full variable domain is EAEVAQSPRYKITEKSQAVAFWCDPISGHATLYWYRQILGQGPELLVQFQDESVVDDSQLPKDRFSAERLKGVDSTLKIQPAELGDSAMYLCASSFPPGEVSGANVLTFGAGSRLTVL.

The chain couples TRBV5-1 to TRBJ1-2, with 7 bases that match TRBD1. V was pared by 6 bases and J by 5 bases, with 10 bases of the junction left unmatched. Germline lookup yields CDR1 SGHRS and CDR2 YFSETQ. The CDR3 is 14 residues long. The CDR3 loop is CASNPTGDSYGYTF. The CDR3 nucleotides are TGCGCCAGCAACCCCACAGGGGATTCTTATGGCTACACCTTC.

In this sample, this clonotype turned up a few times. V and J are TRBV20-1 and TRBJ2-7; 8 bases match TRBD2. The CDR3 sequence is 16 residues long. J gave up 3 bases and V 1 base, and 11 bases lay outside the gene matches. Germline V gene data show CDR1 as DFQATT and CDR2 as SNEGSKA (reference sequence). This chain's CDR3 is CSARAGGLAQLYEQYF. CDR3 DNA sequence: TGCAGTGCTAGAGCGGGAGGACTAGCCCAACTCTACGAGCAGTACTTC.

The rearrangement uses TRBV9 and TRBJ2-5; D may be TRBD2 (5 bases). Germline V lookup: CDR1 SGDLS, CDR2 YYNGEE. The CDR3 loop spans 14 amino acids. V was cut by 4 bases and J by 0 bases, with 10 bases left in between. This CDR3 reads CASSPRADQETQYF. The CDR3 nucleotides read TGTGCCAGCAGCCCCCGAGCGGACCAAGAGACCCAGTACTTC.

The rearrangement joins TRBV12-3 or TRBV12-4 to TRBJ1-2; D is possibly TRBD1 (5 bases). CDR3 size: 14 residues. V was shortened by 6 bases and J by 7 bases, with 18 bases between the two germline ends. CDR3 nucleotide sequence: TGTGCCAGCAGGGCCTACGCCAGGGCCTCTGGCTACACCTTC. This sequence encodes CASRAYARASGYTF.

CDR3 region: CASSSRTNRGLNEKLFF. The DNA of the CDR3 is TGCGCCAGCAGCTCGCGGACTAACAGGGGTCTAAATGAAAAACTGTTTTTT. V gene TRBV5-1 combines with J gene TRBJ1-4; 7 positions match TRBD1. After removal of 3 bases from V and 5 bases from J, the junction contained 13 bases not matched to a gene. This CDR3 has 17 amino acids. Germline V gives CDR1 SGHRS, CDR2 YFSETQ.

This clonotype occurred many times. The V call is TRBV29-1, the J call TRBJ2-7, with 10 bases identical to TRBD1. With V trimmed by 0 bases and J by 2 bases, 4 bases remained unmatched. The germline gives CDR1 SQVTM, CDR2 ANQGSEA. This CDR3 has 15 amino acids. In DNA form, the CDR3 reads TGCAGCGTTGAAGATCAGGGGACAGGGGCCTACGAGCAGTACTTC. It specifies CSVEDQGTGAYEQYF.

This clonotype was counted between two and nine times. CDR3 DNA sequence: TGTGCCAGCAGCTTGGAGGAGTTCGGCACAGATACGCAGTATTTT. It yields the protein CASSLEEFGTDTQYF. This chain uses TRBV5-5 with TRBJ2-3; no reliable D call. Trimming stripped 0 bases from V and 1 base from J, with 9 bases between. Germline CDR1 SGHKS, CDR2 YYEKEE (reference sequence). The CDR3 is 15 residues long.

For the CDR3, the DNA is TGTGCCAGCAGCCCCCCGACGAGCCTCGACTACGAGCAGTACTTC. Its translation: CASSPPTSLDYEQYF. The chain couples TRBV7-9 to TRBJ2-7; D unclear. V gave up 5 bases and J gave up 3 bases, with 17 bases separating them. This CDR3 is 15 amino acids long. The germline CDR1 and CDR2 sequences are SEHNR and FQNEAQ (reference sequence).

There are a few counts of this clonotype. This rearrangement joins TRBV6-4 to TRBJ1-2; D perhaps matches TRBD1 (6 bases). From germline, CDR1 is MRHNA and CDR2 SNTAGT. Trimming pared 2 bases from V and 10 bases from J, leaving 17 bases between. This CDR3 has 14 residues. The CDR3 loop is CASSDGNRDTPYTF. The CDR3 bases are TGTGCCAGCAGTGACGGGAACAGGGACACCCCCTACACCTTC.

The rearrangement links TRBV20-1 to TRBJ2-1; TRBD2 matches 10 bases. This CDR3 has 15 residues. V lost 6 bases, J lost 7 bases, and 12 bases stayed unmatched. CDR1 DFQATT and CDR2 SNEGSKA come from the germline V gene (reference sequence). As DNA, the CDR3 is TGCAGTGCAAGGTCCCTAGCGGGAGATGCGAATGAGCAGTTCTTC. It is translated as CSARSLAGDANEQFF.

There are a few counts of this clonotype. The chain combines TRBV6-5 with TRBJ2-2, with 7 nucleotides matching TRBD1. This CDR3 comprises 16 residues. In germline, CDR1 is MNHEY, CDR2 SVGAGI. V gave up 2 bases and J gave up 4 bases; unmatched junction bases: 7. The CDR3 loop reads CASSYEGARRTGELFF. CDR3 coding DNA: TGTGCCAGCAGTTACGAGGGGGCGCGTCGCACCGGGGAGCTGTTTTTT.

This clonotype was observed at least ten times. The gene calls are TRBV27 and TRBJ2-4; 7 bases match TRBD1. After removal of 0 bases from V and 10 bases from J, the junction contained 3 bases not matched to a gene. There are 13 residues in the CDR3. Germline V gene sequence: CDR1 MNHEY, CDR2 SMNVEV (reference sequence). The DNA of the CDR3 is TGTGCCAGCAGTTTATCGCTACAGGGGATTCAGTACTTC. Its translation is CASSLSLQGIQYF.

The gene calls are TRBV20-1 and TRBJ2-1; TRBD2 is a possible D gene (7 bases). The CDR3 spans 11 residues. From germline, CDR1 is DFQATT and CDR2 SNEGSKA (reference sequence). The CDR3 bases are TGCAGCGAGCTGGGGGGGCGAGAGCAGTTCTTC. Its translation is CSELGGREQFF.

The V call is TRBV12-3 or TRBV12-4, the J call TRBJ1-1; D unresolved. V was shortened by 7 bases and J by 1 base, with 16 bases between the two germline ends. This CDR3 spans 15 amino acids. As DNA, the CDR3 is TGTGCCAGCACCGCAGGTGGGAGGGAGAACACTGAAGCTTTCTTT. Translated: CASTAGGRENTEAFF.

This clonotype came up a few times. The chain has TRBV21-1 and TRBJ1-5; the table's D call, TRBD1, was not checked against the DNA. TRBV21-1 is described as a pseudogene. The CDR3 contains 12 residues. The CDR3 DNA reads TGTGCCAGCAGCAAAGGACAGTGGGCCCAGCATTTT. This encodes CASSKGQWAQHF.

This clonotype was detected a few times. V gene TRBV7-3 combines with J gene TRBJ1-6, with TRBD1 as a possible D gene (5 bases). Germline V gives CDR1 SGHTA, CDR2 FQGTGA. Trimming took off 0 bases at V and 5 bases at J, with 8 bases between the two ends. The CDR3 is made up of 15 amino acids. The CDR3 sequence: CASSLTGVDNSPLHF. CDR3 DNA: TGTGCCAGCAGCTTAACAGGGGTAGATAATTCACCCCTCCACTTT. Variable domain in full (rest from reference TRBV7-3 and TRBJ1-6): GAGVSQTPSNKVTEKGKYVELRCDPISGHTALYWYRQSLGQGPEFLIYFQGTGAADDSGLPNDRFFAVRPEGSVSTLKIQRTERGDSAVYLCASSLTGVDNSPLHFGNGTRLTVT.

The chain joins TRBV7-6 to TRBJ1-1; D gene ambiguous. Per germline, CDR1 SGHVS and CDR2 FNYEAQ. CDR3 length: 15 residues. V was pared by 4 bases and J by 5 bases, with 17 bases between. In DNA, the CDR3 is TGTGCCAGCAGCTCCCAGGAGTCACCGGGGACTGAAGCTTTCTTT. Protein: CASSSQESPGTEAFF.

This clonotype showed up just a few times. This chain joins TRBV5-1 and TRBJ2-6, with D unclear. This CDR3 spans 19 amino acids. The V gene's germline CDR1 is SGHRS and CDR2 YFSETQ. Deletions cut 0 bases from V and 2 bases from J, with 18 bases between. The CDR3 DNA follows: TGCGCCAGCAGCTTGGGTTGGGGTTTTCGCGAAGCTGGGGCCAACGTCCTGACTTTC. Protein product: CASSLGWGFREAGANVLTF.

A few counts support this clonotype. The chain has TRBV20-1 and TRBJ2-2; possibly TRBD1 for D (6 bases). V lost 6 bases to trimming and J lost 4 bases, with 9 bases between them. This CDR3 is 12 amino acids long. The germline V gene encodes CDR1 DFQATT and CDR2 SNEGSKA (reference sequence). The CDR3 sequence: CSAAGVTGELFF. CDR3 DNA: TGCAGTGCAGCAGGGGTCACCGGGGAGCTGTTTTTT.

This clonotype was detected only a few times. V gene TRBV4-1 combines with J gene TRBJ2-1; D is undetermined. This CDR3 has 13 amino acids. Trimming cost V 1 base and J 7 bases, with 8 bases left between them. The germline V gene encodes CDR1 MGHRA and CDR2 YSYEKL. The CDR3 DNA is TGCGCCAGCAGCCAAGTATATGGGAATGAGCAGTTCTTC. Translation: CASSQVYGNEQFF.

V is TRBV5-1 and J is TRBJ1-2; 7 positions agree with TRBD1. CDR1 is SGHRS and CDR2 is YFSETQ in the germline V gene. This CDR3 comprises 13 residues. V dropped 4 bases and J dropped 2; count of bases not matched to a gene: 2. CDR3 loop: CASSTGQNYGYTF. As DNA, the CDR3 is TGCGCCAGCAGCACGGGACAGAACTATGGCTACACCTTC.

This clonotype showed up many times. J is TRBJ1-5 and V is TRBV7-9, with TRBD1 matching 10 bases. Losses at the gene ends were 1 base for V and 5 bases for J; bases not matched to a gene: 2. The CDR3 sequence is 15 residues long. Germline V gives CDR1 SEHNR, CDR2 FQNEAQ (reference sequence). CDR3 loop: CASSLVGTGDQPQHF. CDR3 DNA sequence: TGTGCCAGCAGCTTAGTTGGGACAGGGGATCAGCCCCAGCATTTT.

Only a few counts were recorded for this clonotype. The rearrangement links TRBV2 to TRBJ2-7; D is uncertain. Germline V lookup: CDR1 SNHLY, CDR2 FYNNEI. The V end lost 7 bases, the J end lost 3 bases, and 10 bases lay between the germline ends. The length of the CDR3 is 12 residues. CDR3 nucleotide sequence: TGTGCCAGCACTCCTCGAAACTACGAGCAGTACTTC. It codes for CASTPRNYEQYF.

This sequence joins TRBV3-1 and TRBJ2-1; 12 positions match TRBD2. CDR3 length: 16 amino acids. The trim removed 0 bases at V and 10 bases at J, leaving 7 bases unmatched. In germline, CDR1 is LGHDT, CDR2 YNNKEL (reference sequence). The CDR3 nucleotides read TGTGCCAGCAGCCAAGAGGCTAGCGGGAGGGTTAACGAGCAGTTCTTC. This codes for CASSQEASGRVNEQFF.

This clonotype was observed a few times. The chain carries TRBV15 and TRBJ2-1, with D possibly TRBD1 on 6 matching bases. This CDR3 region has 15 residues. Germline CDR1 reads LNHNV; CDR2 reads YYDKDF (reference sequence). V was cut by 0 bases and J by 9 bases, with 15 bases left in between. This CDR3 is CATSRDLTGSPEQFF. The CDR3 DNA is TGTGCCACCAGCAGAGATTTAACAGGGAGTCCTGAGCAGTTCTTC.

This rearrangement joins TRBV5-6 to TRBJ1-5; 9 bases are shared with TRBD1. V lost 0 bases to trimming and J lost 5 bases; unmatched junction nucleotides: 3. Germline V gene sequence: CDR1 SGHDT, CDR2 YYEEEE. The CDR3 consists of 15 residues. CDR3 DNA sequence: TGTGCCAGCAGCTTGGCTACAGGGGGCCATCAGCCCCAGCATTTT. Its protein is CASSLATGGHQPQHF.